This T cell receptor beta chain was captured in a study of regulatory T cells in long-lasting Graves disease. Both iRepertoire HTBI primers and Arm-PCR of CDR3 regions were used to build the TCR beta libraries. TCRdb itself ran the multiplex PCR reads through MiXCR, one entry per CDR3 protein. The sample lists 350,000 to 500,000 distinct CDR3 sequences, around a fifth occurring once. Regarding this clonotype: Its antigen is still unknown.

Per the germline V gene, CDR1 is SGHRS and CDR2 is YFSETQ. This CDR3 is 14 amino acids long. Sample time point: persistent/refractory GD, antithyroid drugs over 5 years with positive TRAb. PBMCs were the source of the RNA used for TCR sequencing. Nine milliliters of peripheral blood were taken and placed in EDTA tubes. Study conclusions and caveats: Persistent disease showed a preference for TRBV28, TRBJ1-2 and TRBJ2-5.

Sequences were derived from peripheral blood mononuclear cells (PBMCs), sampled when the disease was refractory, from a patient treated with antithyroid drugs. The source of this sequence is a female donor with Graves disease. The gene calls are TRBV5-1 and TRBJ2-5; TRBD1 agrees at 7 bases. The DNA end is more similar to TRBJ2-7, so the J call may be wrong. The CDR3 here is CASSSTTGTYEQYF. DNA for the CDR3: TGCGCCAGCAGCTCCACGACAGGGACCTACGAGCAGTACTTC.